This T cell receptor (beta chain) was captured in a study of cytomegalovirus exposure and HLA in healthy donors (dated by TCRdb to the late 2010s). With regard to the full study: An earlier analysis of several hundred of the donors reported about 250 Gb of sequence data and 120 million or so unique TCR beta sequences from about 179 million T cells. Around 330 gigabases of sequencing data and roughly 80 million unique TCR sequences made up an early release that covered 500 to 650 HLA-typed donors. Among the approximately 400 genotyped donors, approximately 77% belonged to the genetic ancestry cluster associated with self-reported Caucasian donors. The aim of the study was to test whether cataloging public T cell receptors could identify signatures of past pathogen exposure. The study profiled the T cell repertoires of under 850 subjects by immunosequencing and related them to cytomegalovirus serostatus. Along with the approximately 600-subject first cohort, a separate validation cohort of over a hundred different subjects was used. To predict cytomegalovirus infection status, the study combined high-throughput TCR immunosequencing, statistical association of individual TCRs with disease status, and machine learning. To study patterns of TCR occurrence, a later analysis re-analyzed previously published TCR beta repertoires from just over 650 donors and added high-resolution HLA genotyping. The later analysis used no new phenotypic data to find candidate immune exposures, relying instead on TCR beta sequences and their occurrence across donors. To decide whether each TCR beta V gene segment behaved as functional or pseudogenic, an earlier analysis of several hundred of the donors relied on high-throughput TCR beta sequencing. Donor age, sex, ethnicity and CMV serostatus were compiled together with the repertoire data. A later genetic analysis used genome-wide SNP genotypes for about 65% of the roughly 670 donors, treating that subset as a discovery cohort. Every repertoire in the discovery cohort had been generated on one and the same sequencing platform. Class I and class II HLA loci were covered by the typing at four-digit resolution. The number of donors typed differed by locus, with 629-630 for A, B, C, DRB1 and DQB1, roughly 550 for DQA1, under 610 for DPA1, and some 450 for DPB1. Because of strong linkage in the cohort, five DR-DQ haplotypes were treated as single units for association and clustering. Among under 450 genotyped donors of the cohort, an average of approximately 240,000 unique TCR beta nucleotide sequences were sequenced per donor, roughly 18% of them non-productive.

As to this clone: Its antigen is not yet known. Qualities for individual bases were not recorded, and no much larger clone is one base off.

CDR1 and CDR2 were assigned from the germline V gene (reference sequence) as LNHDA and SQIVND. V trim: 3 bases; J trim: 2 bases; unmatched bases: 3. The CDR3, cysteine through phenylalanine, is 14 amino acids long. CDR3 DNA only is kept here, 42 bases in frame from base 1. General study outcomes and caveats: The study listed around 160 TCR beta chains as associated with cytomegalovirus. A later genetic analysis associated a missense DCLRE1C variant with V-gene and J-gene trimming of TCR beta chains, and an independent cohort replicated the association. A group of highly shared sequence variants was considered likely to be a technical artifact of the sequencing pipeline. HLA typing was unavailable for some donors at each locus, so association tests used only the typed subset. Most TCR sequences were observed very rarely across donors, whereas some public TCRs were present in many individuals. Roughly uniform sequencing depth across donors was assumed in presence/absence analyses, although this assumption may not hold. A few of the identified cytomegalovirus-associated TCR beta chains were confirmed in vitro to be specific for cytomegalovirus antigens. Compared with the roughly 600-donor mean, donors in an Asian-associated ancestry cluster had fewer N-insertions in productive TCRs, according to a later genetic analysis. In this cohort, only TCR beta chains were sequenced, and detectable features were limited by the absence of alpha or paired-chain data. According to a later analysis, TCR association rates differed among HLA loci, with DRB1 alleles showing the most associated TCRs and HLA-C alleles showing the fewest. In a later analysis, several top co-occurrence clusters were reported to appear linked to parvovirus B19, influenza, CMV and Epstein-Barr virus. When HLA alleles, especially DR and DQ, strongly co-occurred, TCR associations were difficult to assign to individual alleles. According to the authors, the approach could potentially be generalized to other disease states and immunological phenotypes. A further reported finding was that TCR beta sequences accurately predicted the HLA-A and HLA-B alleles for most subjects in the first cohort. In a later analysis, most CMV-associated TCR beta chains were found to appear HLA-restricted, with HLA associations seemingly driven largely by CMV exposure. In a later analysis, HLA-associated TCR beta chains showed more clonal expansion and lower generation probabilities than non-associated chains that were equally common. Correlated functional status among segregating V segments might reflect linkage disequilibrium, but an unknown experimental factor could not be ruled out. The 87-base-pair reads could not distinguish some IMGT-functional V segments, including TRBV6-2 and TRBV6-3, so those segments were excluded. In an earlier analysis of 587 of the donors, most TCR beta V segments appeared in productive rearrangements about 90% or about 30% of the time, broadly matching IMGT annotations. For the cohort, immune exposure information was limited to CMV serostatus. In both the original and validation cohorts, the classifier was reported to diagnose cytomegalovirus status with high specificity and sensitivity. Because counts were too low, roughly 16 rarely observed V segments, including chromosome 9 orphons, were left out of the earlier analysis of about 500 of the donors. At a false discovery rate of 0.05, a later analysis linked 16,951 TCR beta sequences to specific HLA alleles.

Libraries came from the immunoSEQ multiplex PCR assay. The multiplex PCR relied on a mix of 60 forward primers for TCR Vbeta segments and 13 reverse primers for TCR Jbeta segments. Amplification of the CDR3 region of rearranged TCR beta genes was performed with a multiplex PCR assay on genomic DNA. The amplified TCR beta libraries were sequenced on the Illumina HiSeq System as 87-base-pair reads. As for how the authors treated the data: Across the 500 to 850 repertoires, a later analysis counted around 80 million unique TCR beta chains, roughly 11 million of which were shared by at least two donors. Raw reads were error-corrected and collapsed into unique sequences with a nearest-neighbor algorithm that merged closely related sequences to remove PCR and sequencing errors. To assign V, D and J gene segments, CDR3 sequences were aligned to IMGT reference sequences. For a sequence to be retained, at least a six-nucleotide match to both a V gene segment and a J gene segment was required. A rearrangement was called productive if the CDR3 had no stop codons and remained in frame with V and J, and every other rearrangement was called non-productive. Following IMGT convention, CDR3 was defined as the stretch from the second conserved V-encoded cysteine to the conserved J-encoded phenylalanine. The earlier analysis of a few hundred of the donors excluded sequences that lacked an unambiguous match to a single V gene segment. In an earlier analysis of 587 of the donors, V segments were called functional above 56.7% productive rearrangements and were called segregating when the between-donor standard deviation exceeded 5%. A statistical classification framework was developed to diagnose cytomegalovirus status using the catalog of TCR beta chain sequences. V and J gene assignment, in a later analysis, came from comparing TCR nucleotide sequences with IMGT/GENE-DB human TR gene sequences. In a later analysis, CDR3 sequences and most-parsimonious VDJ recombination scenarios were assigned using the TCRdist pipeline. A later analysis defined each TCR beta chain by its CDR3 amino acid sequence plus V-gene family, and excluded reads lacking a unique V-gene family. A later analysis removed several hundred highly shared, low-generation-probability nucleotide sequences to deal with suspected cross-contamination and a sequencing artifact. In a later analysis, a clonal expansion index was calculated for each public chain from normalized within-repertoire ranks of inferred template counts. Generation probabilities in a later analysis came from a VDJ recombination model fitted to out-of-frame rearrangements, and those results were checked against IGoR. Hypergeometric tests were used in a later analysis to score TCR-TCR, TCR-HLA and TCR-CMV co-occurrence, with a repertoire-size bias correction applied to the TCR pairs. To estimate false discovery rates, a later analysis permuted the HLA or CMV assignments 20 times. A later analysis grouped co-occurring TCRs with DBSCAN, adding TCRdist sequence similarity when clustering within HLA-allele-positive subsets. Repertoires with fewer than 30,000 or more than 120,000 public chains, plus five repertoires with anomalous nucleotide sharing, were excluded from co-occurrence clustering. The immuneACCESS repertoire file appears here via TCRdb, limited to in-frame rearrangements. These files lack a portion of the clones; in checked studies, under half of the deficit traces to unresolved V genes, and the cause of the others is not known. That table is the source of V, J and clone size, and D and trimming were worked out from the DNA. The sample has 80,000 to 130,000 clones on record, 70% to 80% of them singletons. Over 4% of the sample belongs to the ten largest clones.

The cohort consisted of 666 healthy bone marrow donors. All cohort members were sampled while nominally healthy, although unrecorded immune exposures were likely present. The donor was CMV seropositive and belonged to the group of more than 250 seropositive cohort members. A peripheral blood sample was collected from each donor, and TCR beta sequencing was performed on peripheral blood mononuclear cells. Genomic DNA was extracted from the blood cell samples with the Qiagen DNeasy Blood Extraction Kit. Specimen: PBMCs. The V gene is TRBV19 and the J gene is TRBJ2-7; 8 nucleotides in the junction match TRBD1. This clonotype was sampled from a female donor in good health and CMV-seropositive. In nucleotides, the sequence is TGTGCCAGTAGTATCAGGGGGCCAGCCTACGAGCAGTACTTC. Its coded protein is CASSIRGPAYEQYF.